This TCR beta chain was sequenced during a study of Ad26.COV2.S vaccination and SARS-CoV-2 variants. On the study more broadly: A participant enrolled in the COV1001 Ad26.COV2.S trial arm provided the sample. Participants got Ad26.COV2.S intramuscularly, once or twice 56 days apart.

Assay used: immunoSEQ multiplex PCR; TCRdb lists only in-frame clones, some missing. The sample lists 300,000 to 400,000 clones; 80% to 90% were seen once. The sample's treatment: roughly 20 received Ad26.COV2.S at low or high dose, single or two shots; 5 received placebo; per-sample allocation not given. Sampling happened 63 days after the first vaccine or placebo injection. An adult aged 18-55 years in Boston served as the donor. The germline V and J ends were trimmed by 4 bases and 8 bases, with 15 bases remaining between them. Germline CDR1 reads LGHDT; CDR2 reads YNNKEL (reference sequence). CDR3 length: 15 amino acids.

The sequence was obtained from a person between 18 and 65 years old who received the Ad26.COV2.S COVID-19 vaccine or a placebo. This sample comprised peripheral blood, obtained in a trial of Ad26.COV2.S vaccine versus placebo. V and J are TRBV3-1 (or the pseudogene TRBV3-2) and TRBJ1-6; weak D call: TRBD1 (6 bases). CDR3 amino acids: CASSPLEGGDSPLHF. DNA of the CDR3: TGTGCCAGCAGCCCGTTGGAGGGGGGCGATTCACCCCTCCACTTT.